This section outlines one TCR beta chain sequence together with its context. Its cognate antigen is unknown. Germline V gene data show CDR1 as SEHNR and CDR2 as FQNEAQ (reference sequence). CDR3 length: 16 residues. V lost 5 bases and J lost 4, with 21 bases in between. The data originate from a study of cytomegalovirus exposure and HLA in healthy donors. The PCR made use of 60 Vbeta and 13 Jbeta primers. Method: immunoSEQ multiplex PCR; TCRdb's copy keeps in-frame clones and lacks some. The sample has about 150,000 clones, 65% to 80% seen once. Regarding the study as a whole: It was assumed in the presence/absence analyses that sequencing depth was roughly uniform across donors. Indistinguishability led to the exclusion of some V segments, TRBV6-2 and TRBV6-3 included.

This TCR was recovered from a woman aged 35 to 49 in good health and CMV-seronegative. The rearrangement joins TRBV7-9 to TRBJ2-7; D is ambiguous. What was sequenced was PBMCs. The CDR3 DNA is TGTGCCAGCAGCCCTATCCCGATGAATTCCCTTTACGAGCAGTACTTC. Encoded protein: CASSPIPMNSLYEQYF.